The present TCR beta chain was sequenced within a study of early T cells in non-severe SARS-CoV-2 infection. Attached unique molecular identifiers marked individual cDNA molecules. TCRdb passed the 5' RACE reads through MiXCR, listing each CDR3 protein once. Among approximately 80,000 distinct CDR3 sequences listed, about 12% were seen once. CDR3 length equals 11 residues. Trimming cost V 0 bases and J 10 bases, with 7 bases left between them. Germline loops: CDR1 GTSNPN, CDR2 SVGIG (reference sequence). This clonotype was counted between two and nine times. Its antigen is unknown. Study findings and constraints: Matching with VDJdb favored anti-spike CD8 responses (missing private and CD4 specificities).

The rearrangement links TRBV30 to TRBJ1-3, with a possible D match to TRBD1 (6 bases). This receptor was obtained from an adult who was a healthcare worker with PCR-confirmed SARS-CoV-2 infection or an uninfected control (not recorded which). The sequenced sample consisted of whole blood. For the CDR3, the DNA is TGTGCCTGGAGTGTACAGGGAACCATATATTTT. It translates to CAWSVQGTIYF.